The 27 T cell receptor beta chains given below trace back to one sample, sequenced in a study of OX40 agonist ivuxolimab in advanced cancers. The assay was immunoSEQ multiplex PCR, and TCRdb's table has in-frame clones only and misses some. The sample has some 86,000 clones, more than 80% seen once; the top ten hold 8.7%. Source: CD4+ or CD8+ T cells sorted from blood, taken in a trial of the OX40 agonist ivuxolimab. The receptors here all came from an adult with an advanced solid tumor such as melanoma, head and neck, liver or kidney cancer.

As DNA, the CDR3 is TGTGCCAGTAGTATAGAGGCAGGGTTCACTGAAGCTTTCTTT. Amino acids: CASSIEAGFTEAFF. This chain links TRBV19 with TRBJ1-1, with D perhaps TRBD1 (5 bases). The CDR3 runs to 14 residues. From germline, CDR1 is LNHDA and CDR2 SQIVND (reference sequence). The ends were cut back, 0 bases at V and 4 bases at J, with 9 bases in the middle.

V and J are TRBV28 and TRBJ1-5; D perhaps matches TRBD1 (5 bases). The V gene lost 1 base and the J gene lost 7 bases, with 11 bases spanning the gap. The CDR3 is made up of 14 amino acids. The germline V gene has CDR1 MDHEN and CDR2 SYDVKM. CDR3 coding DNA: TGTGCCAGCAGTTTATCCCAGGGAGGACAGCCCCAGCATTTT. Encoded protein: CASSLSQGGQPQHF.

As DNA, the CDR3 is TGTGCCTGGAGTGGACCATCCTACGAGCAGTACTTC. Amino acids: CAWSGPSYEQYF. The rearrangement joins TRBV30 to TRBJ2-5; D gene unclear. The J call may be in error: the DNA end matches TRBJ2-7 better. This CDR3 spans 12 amino acids. CDR1 and CDR2 (germline): GTSNPN, SVGIG (reference sequence).

The V gene is TRBV10-3, the J gene TRBJ2-1, with a weak D call TRBD1 (6 bases). In germline, CDR1 is ENHRY, CDR2 SYGVKD. V lost 10 bases and J 4 bases, leaving 17 bases between the germline ends. This CDR3 is built from 14 residues. CDR3 amino acids: CATSGTPEYNEQFF. The CDR3 DNA follows: TGTGCCACCTCGGGGACACCCGAATACAATGAGCAGTTCTTC.

DNA of the CDR3: TGTGCCAGCAGTTACTCGGGGGGGGCCAACGTCCTGACTTTC. Residues: CASSYSGGANVLTF. V gene TRBV6-5 combines with J gene TRBJ2-6; D call uncertain. The CDR3 is made up of 14 amino acids. The germline V gene has CDR1 MNHEY and CDR2 SVGAGI. Trimming pared 0 bases from V and 4 bases from J, leaving 4 bases between.

On this clone: A much larger clone sits a single nucleotide away, making a read error possible. The chain carries TRBV27 and TRBJ2-7; no clear D gene. CDR3 size: 11 residues. Germline V gene sequence: CDR1 MNHEY, CDR2 SMNVEV (reference sequence). Deletions cut 3 bases from V and 3 bases from J, with 3 bases between. This CDR3 reads CASSFNYEQYF. The CDR3 region has the DNA TGTGCCAGCAGTTTCAACTACGAGCAGTACTTC.

This clone was seen a handful of times. The V gene is TRBV6-5, the J gene TRBJ2-3; 9 nucleotides agree with TRBD1. Germline CDR1 reads MNHEY; CDR2 reads SVGAGI. V shed 6 bases and J 0 bases; nucleotides not matched to a gene: 4. The CDR3 extends over 15 amino acids. CDR3 bases: TGTGCCAGCAGAGACGACAGGGGGAGCACAGATACGCAGTATTTT. It encodes CASRDDRGSTDTQYF.

This chain connects TRBV5-1 to TRBJ2-2, with D possibly being TRBD1 (6 bases). Germline V gene lookup returns CDR1 SGHRS and CDR2 YFSETQ. The CDR3 covers 15 residues. Trimming took 6 bases from V and 1 from J, leaving 13 bases between them. CDR3 sequence: CASTAATGNTGELFF. DNA of the CDR3: TGCGCCAGCACCGCAGCGACAGGGAACACCGGGGAGCTGTTTTTT.

V usage is TRBV28 and J usage is TRBJ2-5; TRBD1 matches 7 bases. The CDR3 loop spans 15 amino acids. V shed 7 bases, J shed 2 bases, and the junction held 10 bases outside the gene matches. In germline, CDR1 is MDHEN, CDR2 SYDVKM. CDR3 protein: CASKQGLRPQETQYF. CDR3 nucleotide sequence: TGTGCCAGCAAACAGGGGCTCCGGCCTCAAGAGACCCAGTACTTC. Based on the CDR3 plus reference TRBV28 and TRBJ2-5, the full variable domain is DVKVTQSSRYLVKRTGEKVFLECVQDMDHENMFWYRQDPGLGLRLIYFSYDVKMKEKGDIPEGYSVSREKKERFSLILESASTNQTSMYLCASKQGLRPQETQYFGPGTRLLVL.

The J gene is TRBJ1-2, the V gene TRBV6-5; the D is unclear. Germline lookup yields CDR1 MNHEY and CDR2 SVGAGI. This CDR3 region has 13 residues. V was shortened by 3 bases and J by 2 bases, with 7 bases between the two germline ends. The CDR3 DNA sequence: TGTGCCAGCAGTTATTGGGCGAACTATGGCTACACCTTC. This sequence encodes CASSYWANYGYTF.

This sequence joins TRBV6-6 and TRBJ2-7, with 8 bases that match TRBD1. With 5 bases clipped from V and 5 bases from J, the junction kept 2 bases outside the gene matches. The CDR3 runs to 12 residues. CDR1 and CDR2 from the germline V gene are MNHNY and SVGAGI (reference sequence). The CDR3 DNA reads TGTGCCAGCAGTGACAGGGGAAACGAGCAGTACTTC. Residues: CASSDRGNEQYF.

V and J are TRBV28 and TRBJ1-1, with TRBD1 matching over 8 bases. The CDR3 consists of 15 residues. The ends lost 6 bases at V and 1 base at J; junction bases unmatched: 7. The germline gives CDR1 MDHEN, CDR2 SYDVKM. The CDR3 coding sequence is TGTGCCAGCAGACGTGCCGGGACAGGGAACACTGAAGCTTTCTTT. It encodes CASRRAGTGNTEAFF.

The chain employs TRBV11-3 and TRBJ2-5; 11 bases line up with TRBD2. Germline CDR1 is SGHNT and CDR2 is YENEEA. The CDR3 contains 18 residues. The V and J ends lost 5 bases and 1 base, in that order; junction bases with no gene match: 12. CDR3 coding DNA: TGTGCCAGCAGCCCGTACTCCGGGACTAGCGGTCCCCAAGAGACCCAGTACTTC. Its protein is CASSPYSGTSGPQETQYF.

This clone was observed a single time. V and J are TRBV29-1 and TRBJ2-7; D is perhaps TRBD1 or TRBD2 (5 bases each). CDR3 length: 12 residues. The V and J ends lost 5 bases and 6 bases respectively, with 14 bases between them. Germline CDR1 reads SQVTM; CDR2 reads ANQGSEA. The DNA of the CDR3 is TGCAGCGTTCACACTTTTGGGGGCGAGCAGTACTTC. Protein sequence: CSVHTFGGEQYF.

V is TRBV6-4 and J is TRBJ2-7, with TRBD1 as a possible D gene (5 bases). CDR3 length: 15 amino acids. V gave up 10 bases and J gave up 5 bases, with 24 bases separating them. The germline CDR1 and CDR2 sequences are MRHNA and SNTAGT. The CDR3 reads CATAGHEARRNEQYF. The CDR3 DNA follows: TGTGCCACCGCAGGGCACGAAGCCAGGAGAAACGAGCAGTACTTC.

This chain joins TRBV28 and TRBJ2-5, with TRBD1 matching over 8 bases. The trim removed 5 bases at V and 5 bases at J, leaving 7 bases unmatched. Germline V gene lookup returns CDR1 MDHEN and CDR2 SYDVKM. The CDR3 is 14 amino acids. CDR3 sequence reads: CASSPSGGLETQYF. CDR3 sequence (DNA): TGTGCCAGCAGTCCGTCAGGGGGCCTGGAGACCCAGTACTTC.

CDR3 amino acids: CASSPRGILDTQYF. As DNA, the CDR3 is TGTGCCAGCAGCCCCAGGGGGATTCTCGATACGCAGTATTTT. The chain couples TRBV14 to TRBJ2-3, with 7 nucleotides matching TRBD1. The CDR3 is made up of 14 amino acids. After removal of 4 bases from V and 6 bases from J, the junction contained 7 bases not matched to a gene. Looked up from germline, CDR1 is SGHDN and CDR2 is FVKESK.

The chain links TRBV29-1 to TRBJ1-1; possibly TRBD1 for D (5 bases). From germline, CDR1 is SQVTM and CDR2 ANQGSEA. The CDR3 is 12 residues long. Trimming shortened V by 1 base and J by 8 bases, and 11 bases separated the two germline ends. DNA for the CDR3: TGCAGCGTTGAAGTATCGTCAGGGGAAGCTTTCTTT. Its protein is CSVEVSSGEAFF.

This clone was seen more than once but under ten times. The sample holds other DNA sequences that translate to the same CDR3. This chain joins TRBV19 and TRBJ1-5, with 7 bases aligning to TRBD1. The trim removed 6 bases at V and 2 bases at J, leaving 1 base unmatched. Germline V lookup: CDR1 LNHDA, CDR2 SQIVND (reference sequence). The CDR3 consists of 13 residues. The CDR3 loop is CASRGTGNQPQHF. The CDR3 DNA is TGTGCCAGTAGGGGGACAGGCAATCAGCCCCAGCATTTT.

The chain joins TRBV30 to TRBJ2-5, with no clear D. Per germline, CDR1 GTSNPN and CDR2 SVGIG (reference sequence). Trimming left V 3 bases short and J 4 bases short, with 9 bases between. The CDR3 loop spans 12 amino acids. CDR3 in amino acids: CAWSGLGETQYF. In DNA form, the CDR3 reads TGTGCCTGGAGCGGTTTAGGAGAGACCCAGTACTTC.

This chain links TRBV9 with TRBJ2-1, with TRBD2 identical over 7 bases. CDR1 and CDR2 from the germline V gene are SGDLS and YYNGEE. The CDR3 consists of 16 residues. Trimming at V came to 3 bases and at J to 0 bases, leaving 6 bases not matched to a gene. As DNA, the CDR3 is TGTGCCAGCAGCGGGAGCGGGACCATCTCCTACAATGAGCAGTTCTTC. It is translated as CASSGSGTISYNEQFF.

The V gene is TRBV15, the J gene TRBJ1-1; maybe TRBD1 (5 bases). Trimming shortened V by 0 bases and J by 11 bases, and 13 bases separated the two germline ends. Germline V gene data show CDR1 as LNHNV and CDR2 as YYDKDF (reference sequence). This CDR3 spans 13 amino acids. CDR3 region: CATSRDRTGRAFF. CDR3 sequence (DNA): TGTGCCACCAGCAGAGACCGCACAGGCCGGGCTTTCTTT.

The chain joins TRBV7-2 to TRBJ2-3, with TRBD2 matching over 14 bases. Germline assignment: CDR1 SGHTA and CDR2 FQGNSA. This CDR3 region has 15 residues. The ends lost 6 bases at V and 4 bases at J; junction bases unmatched: 3. The CDR3 reads CASSKTSGRADTQYF. The CDR3 DNA reads as TGTGCCAGCAGTAAGACTAGCGGGAGGGCAGATACGCAGTATTTT. Filled out from reference TRBV7-2 and TRBJ2-3, the complete variable domain reads GAGVSQSPSNKVTEKGKDVELRCDPISGHTALYWYRQSLGQGLEFLIYFQGNSAPDKSGLPSDRFSAERTGGSVSTLTIQRTQQEDSAVYLCASSKTSGRADTQYFGPGTRLTVL.

The chain has TRBV15 and TRBJ2-1; 7 bases align to TRBD2. CDR1 is LNHNV, CDR2 YYDKDF, per germline (reference sequence). The V segment lost 0 bases and the J segment 10 bases; nucleotides outside the gene matches: 12. The CDR3 consists of 16 residues. CDR3 sequence: CATSRDRRGYNLEQFF. CDR3 nucleotides: TGTGCCACCAGCAGAGATCGGCGGGGGTACAATTTGGAGCAGTTCTTC.

The chain recombines TRBV5-1 with TRBJ2-3, with 8 bases fitting TRBD1. Trimming at V came to 3 bases and at J to 4 bases, leaving 10 bases not matched to a gene. In germline, CDR1 is SGHRS, CDR2 YFSETQ. The CDR3 has 16 residues. Here the CDR3 reads CASSYKTGDSSDTQYF. The DNA of the CDR3 is TGCGCCAGCAGCTACAAGACAGGGGATTCGTCAGATACGCAGTATTTT. Using reference TRBV5-1 and TRBJ2-3 for the parts outside the CDR3, the full variable domain is KAGVTQTPRYLIKTRGQQVTLSCSPISGHRSVSWYQQTPGQGLQFLFEYFSETQRNKGNFPGRFSGRQFSNSRSEMNVSTLELGDSALYLCASSYKTGDSSDTQYFGPGTRLTVL.

This rearrangement joins TRBV25-1 to TRBJ2-5; D is unclear. The germline CDR1 and CDR2 sequences are MGHDK and SYGVNS. The CDR3 is 14 amino acids. The V end was cut by 2 bases, the J end by 3 bases, with 10 bases between. CDR3 loop: CASSEPSPEETQYF. CDR3 DNA sequence: TGTGCCAGCAGTGAACCCTCTCCAGAAGAGACCCAGTACTTC. The full variable domain, completed using reference TRBV25-1 and TRBJ2-5, is EADIYQTPRYLVIGTGKKITLECSQTMGHDKMYWYQQDPGMELHLIHYSYGVNSTEKGDLSSESTVSRIRTEHFPLTLESARPSHTSQYLCASSEPSPEETQYFGPGTRLLVL.

The chain carries TRBV7-8 and TRBJ1-4, with 7 bases identical to TRBD1. CDR1 is SGHVS and CDR2 is FQNEAQ in the germline V gene. Losses at the gene ends were 5 bases for V and 4 bases for J; bases not matched to a gene: 7. CDR3 length equals 15 residues. The CDR3 region has the DNA TGTGCCAGCAGCACCCGACAGGGCCTTAATGAAAAACTGTTTTTT. As protein: CASSTRQGLNEKLFF.